The T cell receptor (beta chain) under discussion was sequenced for a study of T cells in tuberculosis. Each donor contributed 90,000 to 100,000 T cells on average, unsorted. Worth noting for this clone: Its specificity is not known.

TCRdb keeps only in-frame clones here, not all; method: immunoSEQ multiplex PCR. The table includes 35,000 to 55,000 clones, roughly 94% detected once. Notes on the study in general: Smaller distances to GMM-specific TCRs suggested their expansion in active tuberculosis.

The TCR originated in a donor between 10 and 35 years old with latent tuberculosis or without tuberculosis infection. Some clones in this sample may be carry-over from other donors' samples. The sequenced sample consisted of PBMCs.

DNA of the CDR3: TGTGCCAGCTCACTTGACAGCCCGAACACTGAAGCTTTCTTT. It encodes CASSLDSPNTEAFF. J is TRBJ1-1 and V is TRBV18, with D perhaps TRBD1 (5 bases). Trimming pared 4 bases from V and 1 base from J, leaving 10 bases between. The CDR3 runs to 14 residues. Germline CDR1 KGHSH, CDR2 LQKENI.